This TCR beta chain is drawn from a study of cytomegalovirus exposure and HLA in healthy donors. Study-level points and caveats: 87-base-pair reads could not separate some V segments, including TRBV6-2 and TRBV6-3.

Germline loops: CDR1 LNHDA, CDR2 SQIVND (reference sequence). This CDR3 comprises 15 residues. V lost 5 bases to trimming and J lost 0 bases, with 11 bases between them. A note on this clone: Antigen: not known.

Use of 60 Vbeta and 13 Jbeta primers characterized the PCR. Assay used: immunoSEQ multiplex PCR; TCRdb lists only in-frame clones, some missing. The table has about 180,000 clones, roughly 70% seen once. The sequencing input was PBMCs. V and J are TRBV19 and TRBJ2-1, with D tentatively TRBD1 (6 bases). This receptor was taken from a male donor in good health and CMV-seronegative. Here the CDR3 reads CASSPGQSSYNEQFF. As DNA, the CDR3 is TGTGCCAGTAGTCCGGGACAAAGCTCCTACAATGAGCAGTTCTTC.